Each of the 21 T cell receptor beta chains below was sequenced from the same sample in a study of regulatory T cells in long-lasting Graves disease. In building TCR beta libraries, iRepertoire HTBI primers were used together with Arm-PCR of CDR3 regions. MiXCR, applied by TCRdb to the multiplex PCR reads, yields one record per CDR3 protein. The table includes some 280,000 distinct CDR3 sequences, 20% to 25% detected once. Time point given: persistent/refractory GD, antithyroid drugs over 5 years with positive TRAb. PBMCs provided the RNA from which the TCR library was made. The sequences come from peripheral blood mononuclear cells (PBMCs), collected when the disease was refractory, from a patient treated with antithyroid drugs. The receptors derive from a female donor with Graves disease.

This clonotype has ten or more counts. This rearrangement joins TRBV30 to TRBJ1-2; D is perhaps TRBD1 (6 bases). This CDR3 region has 13 residues. CDR1 GTSNPN and CDR2 SVGIG come from the germline V gene (reference sequence). Trimming removed 5 bases at V and 7 bases at J, with 17 bases between. The CDR3 protein is CAWGPTGTSGYTF. The CDR3 DNA follows: TGTGCCTGGGGGCCTACAGGGACTTCTGGCTACACCTTC. The variable domain in full, completed from reference TRBV30 and TRBJ1-2, reads SQTIHQWPATLVQPVGSPLSLECTVEGTSNPNLYWYRQAAGRGLQLLFYSVGIGQISSEVPQNLSASRPQDRQFILSSKKLLLSDSGFYLCAWGPTGTSGYTFGSGTRLTVV.

The gene calls are TRBV20-1 and TRBJ2-7, with D perhaps matching TRBD2 (8 bases). CDR3 length: 14 residues. The V end lost 0 bases, the J end lost 7 bases, and 16 bases lay between the germline ends. The germline V gene encodes CDR1 DFQATT and CDR2 SNEGSKA (reference sequence). This CDR3 is CSARDREGAKEQYF. CDR3 in DNA: TGCAGTGCTAGAGATCGGGAGGGGGCTAAGGAGCAGTACTTC.

The chain joins TRBV6-6 to TRBJ2-5; 9 bases line up with TRBD1. The CDR3 loop spans 16 amino acids. CDR1 is MNHNY, CDR2 SVGAGI, per germline (reference sequence). The V gene end was trimmed by 0 bases and the J gene end by 0 bases; junction bases not matched to a gene: 2. Here the CDR3 DNA reads TGTGCCAGCAGTTACTCGGGACAGGGCCACCAAGAGACCCAGTACTTC. It yields the protein CASSYSGQGHQETQYF.

This clonotype was observed a handful of times. CDR3 nucleotide sequence: TGTGCCAGCAGTCTACACCGACAGGGCGGCACTGAAGCTTTCTTT. Its protein product is CASSLHRQGGTEAFF. The V gene is TRBV28, the J gene TRBJ1-1; 7 nucleotides match TRBD1. The CDR3 is made up of 15 amino acids. J was trimmed by 4 bases and V by 5 bases; bases with no gene match: 10. Per the germline V gene, CDR1 is MDHEN and CDR2 is SYDVKM. Filled out from reference TRBV28 and TRBJ1-1, the complete variable domain reads DVKVTQSSRYLVKRTGEKVFLECVQDMDHENMFWYRQDPGLGLRLIYFSYDVKMKEKGDIPEGYSVSREKKERFSLILESASTNQTSMYLCASSLHRQGGTEAFFGQGTRLTVV.

This chain links TRBV7-9 with TRBJ2-5; no definite D call. The CDR3 has 9 residues. In germline, CDR1 is SEHNR, CDR2 FQNEAQ (reference sequence). Trimming stripped 5 bases from V and 14 bases from J, with 9 bases between. The CDR3 nucleotides read TGTGCCAGCAGCCCTACTCACTACTTC. Residues: CASSPTHYF.

V gene TRBV20-1 combines with J gene TRBJ2-7, with TRBD2 matching 8 bases. The CDR3 covers 17 residues. V trimming: 3 bases; J trimming: 4 bases; junction bases outside the gene matches: 17. The germline V gene has CDR1 DFQATT and CDR2 SNEGSKA (reference sequence). The CDR3 coding sequence is TGCAGTGCTAGGGCCGTCGGGAGGGTTTTTATAACTTACGAGCAGTACTTC. Residues: CSARAVGRVFITYEQYF.

For this clonotype: Only one base separates this from a far larger clonotype, so it likely reflects a read error. This chain uses TRBV11-2 with TRBJ1-4, with D perhaps TRBD1 (6 bases). Trimming pared 5 bases from V and 8 bases from J, leaving 15 bases between. CDR1 SGHAT and CDR2 FQNNGV come from the germline V gene. The CDR3 contains 14 residues. CDR3 region: CASSQRGMKEKLFF. The CDR3 DNA is TGTGCCAGCAGCCAAAGGGGGATGAAAGAAAAACTGTTTTTT.

CDR3 region: CSVEGQAARRAFF. CDR3 nucleotides: TGCAGCGTTGAAGGACAGGCGGCCCGGAGGGCTTTCTTT. V is TRBV29-1 and J is TRBJ1-1; D possibly corresponds to TRBD1 (6 bases). The CDR3 totals 13 residues. From germline, CDR1 is SQVTM and CDR2 ANQGSEA. The V end lost 1 base, the J end lost 11 bases, and 17 bases lay between the germline ends.

The chain couples TRBV7-2 to TRBJ2-2; tentatively, D is TRBD1 or TRBD2 (5 bases each). V gave up 7 bases and J gave up 6 bases, with 9 bases separating them. Germline values: CDR1 SGHTA, CDR2 FQGNSA. The CDR3 runs 12 residues. CDR3: CASIEGSGELFF. The CDR3 region has the DNA TGTGCCAGCATCGAGGGGTCCGGGGAGCTGTTTTTT.

This clonotype was counted many times. CDR3 in amino acids: CASSGGASIKNSYEQYF. The CDR3 bases are TGTGCCAGCAGTGGAGGGGCTAGCATCAAAAATTCCTACGAGCAGTACTTC. V usage is TRBV2 and J usage is TRBJ2-7; D might be TRBD1 or TRBD2, each matching 5 bases. V lost 4 bases to trimming and J lost 1 base, with 20 bases between them. The CDR3 totals 17 residues. Germline CDR1 SNHLY, CDR2 FYNNEI.

The rearrangement links TRBV11-2 to TRBJ1-6; possible D gene TRBD1, 5 bases. Germline assignment: CDR1 SGHAT and CDR2 FQNNGV. Trimming took 2 bases from V and 7 from J, leaving 12 bases between them. The length of the CDR3 is 15 residues. The CDR3 coding sequence is TGTGCCAGCAGCTTACAGACAGAGGGAAATTCACCCCTCCACTTT. Amino acid sequence: CASSLQTEGNSPLHF.

The chain combines TRBV18 with TRBJ2-4; 9 bases fit TRBD1. V lost 2 bases to trimming and J lost 3 bases; unmatched junction nucleotides: 8. This CDR3 is built from 17 residues. Germline CDR1 is KGHSH and CDR2 is LQKENI. CDR3 protein: CASSPSTGGAGKNIQYF. As DNA, the CDR3 is TGTGCCAGCTCACCATCCACAGGGGGCGCAGGCAAAAACATTCAGTACTTC.

In the case of this clonotype: A much bigger clone sits one base away, suggesting this may be a read error. The rearrangement links TRBV6-1 to TRBJ2-7, with TRBD2 as a possible D gene (6 bases). CDR1 MNHNS and CDR2 SASEGT come from the germline V gene. The CDR3 sequence is 17 residues long. The V and J ends lost 1 base and 5 bases respectively, with 21 bases between them. CDR3 in DNA: TGTGCCAGCAGTGAAGGCCTACCGGGACTCAAGCCGAACGAGCAGTACTTC. Residues: CASSEGLPGLKPNEQYF.

Details on this clonotype: A read error may account for a junction end that differs from germline. V gene TRBV4-3 combines with J gene TRBJ2-5; 7 bases line up with TRBD1. From germline, CDR1 is LGHNA and CDR2 YSLEER. This CDR3 is 17 amino acids long. CDR3 nucleotides: TGCGCCAGCAGCCAAGAATTTGACAGGGTGGGTCAAGAGGCCCAGTACTTC. This gives the protein CASSQEFDRVGQEAQYF.

The chain recombines TRBV27 with TRBJ2-7; D ambiguous. The CDR3 has 11 amino acids. Between the trimmed V and J ends, which lost 8 bases and 5 bases, there was a span of 10 bases. Germline CDR1 is MNHEY and CDR2 is SMNVEV (reference sequence). As DNA, the CDR3 is TGTGCCAGCGGGATGCGCGACGAGCAGTACTTC. Its protein product is CASGMRDEQYF.

This clonotype was counted at least ten times. The V call is TRBV3-1, the J call TRBJ1-4; the D is unclear. The V gene lost 0 bases and the J gene lost 7 bases, with 12 bases spanning the gap. Looked up from germline, CDR1 is LGHDT and CDR2 is YNNKEL (reference sequence). The CDR3 totals 15 residues. The CDR3 here is CASSQEWAGREKLFF. CDR3 DNA: TGTGCCAGCAGCCAAGAATGGGCAGGTCGTGAAAAACTGTTTTTT.

This clonotype has more than one count but fewer than ten. This chain connects TRBV18 to TRBJ2-3; D is undetermined. The germline V and J ends were trimmed by 3 bases and 2 bases, with 3 bases remaining between them. Germline CDR1 KGHSH, CDR2 LQKENI. This CDR3 spans 12 amino acids. The CDR3 spells CASSPNTDTQYF. CDR3 DNA sequence: TGTGCCAGCTCACCGAACACAGATACGCAGTATTTT.

Ten or more counts support this clonotype. V is TRBV30 and J is TRBJ2-5, with no clear D. The germline CDR1 and CDR2 sequences are GTSNPN and SVGIG (reference sequence). CDR3 length equals 15 residues. Trimming took off 5 bases at V and 5 bases at J, with 21 bases between the two ends. The CDR3 region has the DNA TGTGCCTGGCGAAGCGTCTCCGTCCCGCGGGAGACCCAGTACTTC. As protein: CAWRSVSVPRETQYF.

This clonotype was seen more than once but under ten times. J is TRBJ2-7 and V is TRBV20-1, with 11 bases aligning to TRBD2. V shed 6 bases, J shed 1 base, and the junction held 8 bases outside the gene matches. CDR3 length: 15 amino acids. Per germline, CDR1 DFQATT and CDR2 SNEGSKA (reference sequence). CDR3 sequence reads: CSATGLAAGSYEQYF. The CDR3 coding sequence is TGCAGTGCAACGGGACTAGCGGCAGGTTCCTACGAGCAGTACTTC.

This clonotype was seen many times. The chain uses TRBV4-1 and TRBJ2-5; 7 positions match TRBD2. The CDR3 has 15 amino acids. CDR1 and CDR2 (germline): MGHRA, YSYEKL. The junction had 3 bases not matched to a gene; V was cut back by 0 bases and J by 2 bases. Here the CDR3 reads CASSQEGRGQETQYF. The CDR3 region has the DNA TGCGCCAGCAGCCAAGAAGGGAGGGGACAAGAGACCCAGTACTTC.

The sample holds a few counts of this clonotype. The V and J genes are TRBV12-3 or TRBV12-4 and TRBJ2-1, with TRBD2 as a possible D gene (6 bases). Trimming cost V 7 bases and J 0 bases, with 10 bases left between them. The CDR3 sequence is 14 residues long. This chain's CDR3 is CASTKDYSYNEQFF. CDR3 DNA: TGTGCCAGCACAAAGGACTACTCCTACAATGAGCAGTTCTTC.